Below, 21 T cell receptor beta chains from the same sample are listed, as sequenced in a study of control samples from healthy donors and cancer patients (TCRdb year 2020). The method behind the library was the immunoSEQ multiplex PCR assay. In TCRdb, the immuneACCESS table is reduced to in-frame sequences with V and J assigned. These tables do not hold every clone; where another copy was compared, an unresolved V gene accounts for under half, and the others remain unexplained. Counted in this sample were about 89,000 clones; approximately 81% of them appeared once. The ten top clones hold 2.1% of the sample. Material for sequencing was blood. The receptors stem from a middle-aged woman in good health.

CDR3 protein: CAWSQGAPFSKNYEQYF. CDR3 bases: TGTGCCTGGAGTCAGGGGGCGCCGTTCTCGAAAAACTACGAGCAGTACTTC. The chain combines TRBV30 with TRBJ2-7; 8 bases are a match to TRBD1. The CDR3 extends over 17 amino acids. J was trimmed by 3 bases and V by 2 bases; bases with no gene match: 15. CDR1 and CDR2 from the germline V gene are GTSNPN and SVGIG (reference sequence). The full variable domain, with the rest looked up from reference TRBV30 and TRBJ2-7, is SQTIHQWPATLVQPVGSPLSLECTVEGTSNPNLYWYRQAAGRGLQLLFYSVGIGQISSEVPQNLSASRPQDRQFILSSKKLLLSDSGFYLCAWSQGAPFSKNYEQYFGPGTRLTVT.

The V and J genes are TRBV7-2 and TRBJ2-7, with D uncertain. The CDR3 runs 16 residues. The V and J ends lost 1 base and 3 bases respectively, with 16 bases between them. CDR1 and CDR2 (germline): SGHTA, FQGNSA. CDR3 region: CASSLVATAPNYEQYF. The CDR3, as DNA: TGTGCCAGCAGCTTAGTCGCCACAGCTCCGAACTACGAGCAGTACTTC.

There are a few counts of this clone. This rearrangement joins TRBV3-1 (or the pseudogene TRBV3-2) to TRBJ1-2, with D perhaps matching TRBD1 (6 bases). V was cut by 0 bases and J by 8 bases, with 10 bases left in between. The CDR3 runs to 13 residues. CDR1 is LGHDT, CDR2 YNNKEL, per germline (reference sequence). The CDR3 loop is CASSQDQGIGYTF. CDR3 bases: TGTGCCAGCAGCCAAGATCAGGGGATCGGCTACACCTTC.

The rearrangement links TRBV19 to TRBJ1-5; D is undetermined. The CDR3 length is 13 residues. V shed 9 bases and J shed 7 bases, with 16 bases lying between them. Germline V gene data show CDR1 as LNHDA and CDR2 as SQIVND (reference sequence). CDR3 bases: TGTGCCAGCAATACGGGGAGGGTACAGCCCCAGCATTTT. Its protein is CASNTGRVQPQHF.

With respect to this clone: It may be a read error: a sequence one base away is much more abundant. The rearrangement uses TRBV29-1 and TRBJ2-6; no definite D call. The germline CDR1 and CDR2 sequences are SQVTM and ANQGSEA. This CDR3 has 12 amino acids. Deletions cut 3 bases from V and 1 base from J, with 1 base between. The CDR3 DNA is TGCAGCGTTGAGTCTGGGGCCAACGTCCTGACTTTC. This sequence encodes CSVESGANVLTF.

The V call is TRBV14, the J call TRBJ1-4; TRBD1 is a possible D gene (5 bases). Trimming took off 2 bases at V and 1 base at J, with 5 bases between the two ends. This CDR3 region has 14 residues. Germline CDR1 and CDR2: SGHDN and FVKESK. The CDR3, as DNA: TGTGCCAGCAGCCAAAGGGGAACTAATGAAAAACTGTTTTTT. It specifies CASSQRGTNEKLFF.

The V gene is TRBV3-1 (or the pseudogene TRBV3-2), the J gene TRBJ1-5; D is unresolved. This CDR3 is 17 amino acids long. Germline V gives CDR1 LGHDT, CDR2 YNNKEL (reference sequence). The V gene lost 2 bases and the J gene lost 0 bases, with 14 bases spanning the gap. CDR3 loop: CASSQTDGRYSNQPQHF. DNA for the CDR3: TGTGCCAGCAGCCAAACGGACGGAAGATATAGCAATCAGCCCCAGCATTTT.

This clone was counted once. The J gene is TRBJ2-5, the V gene TRBV7-2, with 12 bases matching TRBD1. The CDR3 has 17 residues. The V gene end was trimmed by 1 base and the J gene end by 4 bases; junction bases not matched to a gene: 7. Germline CDR1 and CDR2: SGHTA and FQGNSA. The CDR3 DNA reads TGTGCCAGCAGCTTAGTCGGTCGGGACAGGGGGCTAGAGACCCAGTACTTC. Translating it yields CASSLVGRDRGLETQYF.

The rearrangement links TRBV6-5 to TRBJ2-7; D may be TRBD2 (6 bases). The CDR3 has 14 residues. V lost 6 bases to trimming and J lost 3 bases, with 15 bases between them. The germline V gene encodes CDR1 MNHEY and CDR2 SVGAGI. The CDR3 loop is CASRMTLAVYEQYF. The CDR3, as DNA: TGTGCCAGCAGAATGACACTAGCAGTCTACGAGCAGTACTTC.

The genes are TRBV19 and TRBJ2-6; TRBD1 matches at 9 bases. V shed 6 bases and J 0 bases; nucleotides not matched to a gene: 9. This CDR3 comprises 18 residues. CDR1 and CDR2 from the germline V gene are LNHDA and SQIVND (reference sequence). The CDR3 loop is CASRGRTGDFSGANVLTF. The CDR3 DNA follows: TGTGCCAGTAGAGGCCGGACAGGGGACTTCTCTGGGGCCAACGTCCTGACTTTC.

This sequence joins TRBV3-1 (or the pseudogene TRBV3-2) and TRBJ1-5; no reliable D call. Germline V gene data show CDR1 as LGHDT and CDR2 as YNNKEL (reference sequence). The CDR3 is made up of 15 amino acids. With 4 bases removed from V and 1 base from J, the gap between germline ends came to 11 bases. CDR3 coding DNA: TGTGCCAGCAGCCCCTTGGGAGGGAGCAATCAGCCCCAGCATTTT. Its translation: CASSPLGGSNQPQHF.

V is TRBV11-3 and J is TRBJ1-1; 8 bases line up with TRBD1. V lost 6 bases and J lost 3; bases outside the gene matches: 9. Germline-derived CDR1 and CDR2 are SGHNT and YENEEA. This CDR3 is built from 15 residues. Written as DNA, the CDR3 is TGTGCCAGCAGGCTAACCCAGGGGGCCTACACTGAAGCTTTCTTT. It encodes CASRLTQGAYTEAFF.

This sequence joins TRBV14 and TRBJ2-1; perhaps D is TRBD1 or TRBD2 (5 bases each). The V end was cut by 0 bases, the J end by 8 bases, with 23 bases between. The CDR3 consists of 18 residues. Looked up from germline, CDR1 is SGHDN and CDR2 is FVKESK. The CDR3 spells CASSQEGVSGRAVDEQFF. CDR3 bases: TGTGCCAGCAGCCAAGAGGGGGTTAGTGGCAGGGCAGTTGATGAGCAGTTCTTC.

This chain uses TRBV10-3 with TRBJ1-4, with D possibly matching TRBD1 (6 bases). The CDR3 consists of 14 residues. Germline assignment: CDR1 ENHRY and CDR2 SYGVKD. Trimming took off 6 bases at V and 7 bases at J, with 15 bases between the two ends. The CDR3 loop is CAIRDGQMAEKLFF. In DNA, the CDR3 is TGTGCCATCAGGGACGGACAGATGGCTGAAAAACTGTTTTTT.

The V and J genes are TRBV6-2 or TRBV6-3 and TRBJ2-2; D may be TRBD1 (5 bases). Germline values: CDR1 MNHEY, CDR2 SVGEGT. This CDR3 comprises 14 residues. The V end lost 6 bases, the J end lost 4 bases, and 12 bases lay between the germline ends. CDR3 nucleotides: TGTGCCAGCAGCTCCAGGACACGCACCGGGGAGCTGTTTTTT. It yields the protein CASSSRTRTGELFF.

This chain connects TRBV7-2 to TRBJ2-1; 9 bases line up with TRBD1. Germline V gene lookup returns CDR1 SGHTA and CDR2 FQGNSA. The CDR3 covers 17 residues. V dropped 3 bases and J dropped 5; count of bases not matched to a gene: 11. In DNA, the CDR3 is TGTGCCAGCAGCTTCCGGGCGGCGGGACAGGGAAACAATGAGCAGTTCTTC. As protein: CASSFRAAGQGNNEQFF.

V gene TRBV7-2 combines with J gene TRBJ1-6; D ambiguous. Germline V gene data show CDR1 as SGHTA and CDR2 as FQGNSA. V dropped 1 base and J dropped 7 bases, with 8 bases sitting between them. The length of the CDR3 is 14 residues. CDR3 DNA: TGTGCCAGCAGCTTAGTCGTAAGGAATTCACCCCTCCACTTT. Translating gives CASSLVVRNSPLHF.

The chain links TRBV11-3 to TRBJ2-3; TRBD2 agrees at 12 bases. The V segment lost 1 base and the J segment 2 bases; nucleotides outside the gene matches: 4. The CDR3 covers 17 residues. The germline V gene encodes CDR1 SGHNT and CDR2 YENEEA. This CDR3 is CASSLGLAGVTTDTQYF. The CDR3 coding sequence is TGTGCCAGCAGCTTAGGACTAGCGGGGGTGACCACAGATACGCAGTATTTT.

This sequence joins TRBV21-1 and TRBJ2-3. TRBV21-1 is tagged as a pseudogene. The CDR3 has 16 residues. The CDR3 spells CASSKVGIKHTDTQYF. CDR3 coding DNA: TGTGCTAGCAGCAAAGTTGGAATCAAGCACACAGATACGCAGTATTTT.

The chain joins TRBV10-3 to TRBJ1-6, with 8 positions matching TRBD1. The CDR3 runs to 15 residues. Losses at the gene ends were 0 bases for V and 7 bases for J; bases not matched to a gene: 2. Germline assignment: CDR1 ENHRY and CDR2 SYGVKD. The CDR3 reads CAISESGTGNSPLHF. In DNA, the CDR3 is TGTGCCATCAGTGAGTCGGGGACAGGCAATTCACCCCTCCACTTT.

The rearrangement uses TRBV25-1 and TRBJ1-1; 12 bases are shared with TRBD1. The germline V gene has CDR1 MGHDK and CDR2 SYGVNS. The CDR3 is 15 residues long. Trimming cost V 5 bases and J 11 bases; bases outside gene matches: 12. In DNA form, the CDR3 reads TGTGCCAGCAGTCCTGAGGGGGACAGGGGGCGCCGGGCTTTCTTT. Encoded protein: CASSPEGDRGRRAFF.